These 18 T cell receptor beta chains originate from one sample sequenced in a study of cytomegalovirus exposure and HLA in healthy donors. It was with 60 Vbeta and 13 Jbeta primers that the PCR ran. Produced via immunoSEQ multiplex PCR; TCRdb's table is partial and in-frame only. The sample holds about 89,000 clones, around 71% seen once. The specimen sequenced was PBMCs. The receptors stem from a man aged 25-40 years in good health and CMV-seronegative.

The chain uses TRBV5-1 and TRBJ1-1; 10 bases match TRBD1. This CDR3 comprises 15 residues. V lost 3 bases to trimming and J lost 6 bases; unmatched junction nucleotides: 8. Germline V CDR1 and CDR2: SGHRS, YFSETQ. CDR3 nucleotides: TGCGCCAGCAGCTCAACCGGGACAGGGGACGCTGAAGCTTTCTTT. Translation: CASSSTGTGDAEAFF.

The rearrangement uses TRBV28 and TRBJ2-7; D call uncertain. CDR1 is MDHEN and CDR2 is SYDVKM in the germline V gene. The CDR3 is 15 residues long. V lost 9 bases to trimming and J lost 5 bases, with 23 bases between them. CDR3 sequence (DNA): TGTGCCAGTCCTCCCAACTCCCTACAACGGGACGAGCAGTACTTC. Residues: CASPPNSLQRDEQYF. Looking up the rest from reference TRBV28 and TRBJ2-7 gives the full variable domain: DVKVTQSSRYLVKRTGEKVFLECVQDMDHENMFWYRQDPGLGLRLIYFSYDVKMKEKGDIPEGYSVSREKKERFSLILESASTNQTSMYLCASPPNSLQRDEQYFGPGTRLTVT.

In DNA, the CDR3 is TGTGCCAGCAGCCCAACAGGACAGATAACTAATGAAAAACTGTTTTTT. Its translation: CASSPTGQITNEKLFF. This chain joins TRBV5-6 and TRBJ1-4, with D possibly TRBD1 on 6 matching bases. The CDR3 spans 16 residues. CDR1 and CDR2 from the germline V gene are SGHDT and YYEEEE. V lost 4 bases and J lost 1, with 14 bases in between.

Only a few counts were recorded for this clone. The V call is TRBV18, the J call TRBJ1-2, with 10 nucleotides matching TRBD1. The CDR3 runs 13 residues. CDR1 and CDR2 from the germline V gene are KGHSH and LQKENI. The V and J ends lost 6 bases and 8 bases, in that order; junction bases with no gene match: 6. CDR3 loop: CASSGTGALGYTF. CDR3 DNA: TGTGCCAGCTCCGGGACAGGGGCGCTGGGCTACACCTTC.

The rearrangement joins TRBV6-5 to TRBJ2-7; possible D gene TRBD1, 6 bases. The CDR3 consists of 12 residues. The V gene lost 6 bases and the J gene lost 3 bases, with 9 bases spanning the gap. Germline CDR1 is MNHEY and CDR2 is SVGAGI. The CDR3 here is CASRDSYYEQYF. The CDR3 DNA is TGTGCCAGCAGGGACAGCTACTACGAGCAGTACTTC.

As regards this clone: A junction end diverges from the germline sequence, so it may reflect a read error. The chain has TRBV4-2 and TRBJ1-1, with 7 bases lining up with TRBD1. This CDR3 has 15 residues. Germline CDR1 reads LGHNA; CDR2 reads YNFKEQ. DNA of the CDR3: TGTTCCAGCAGCCAAGAGACAGGGATGAACACTGAAGCTTTCTTT. The encoded protein is CSSSQETGMNTEAFF.

This clone was seen only a few times. The genes are TRBV25-1 and TRBJ1-2; 8 bases match TRBD1. The CDR3 runs to 14 residues. Germline CDR1 reads MGHDK; CDR2 reads SYGVNS. V shed 5 bases and J 4 bases; nucleotides not matched to a gene: 6. The CDR3 DNA is TGTGCCAGCAGTCGTTGGCAGGGGGCCTATGGCTACACCTTC. Its translation: CASSRWQGAYGYTF.

The chain is built from TRBV6-6 and TRBJ2-2, with D perhaps matching TRBD2 (6 bases). V lost 7 bases and J 5 bases, leaving 8 bases between the germline ends. The germline gives CDR1 MNHNY, CDR2 SVGAGI (reference sequence). The CDR3 contains 12 residues. CDR3 region: CASMEGTGELFF. The CDR3, as DNA: TGTGCCAGCATGGAGGGTACCGGGGAGCTGTTTTTT.

This chain links TRBV5-1 with TRBJ1-4; D not resolved. The CDR3 totals 14 residues. V dropped 4 bases and J dropped 4 bases, with 11 bases sitting between them. Germline lookup yields CDR1 SGHRS and CDR2 YFSETQ. The CDR3 reads CASSPDGDNEKLFF. The CDR3 nucleotides read TGCGCCAGCAGCCCCGACGGAGATAATGAAAAACTGTTTTTT.

The rearrangement joins TRBV29-1 to TRBJ2-7; TRBD2 aligns across 8 bases. The CDR3 length is 18 residues. Germline V CDR1 and CDR2: SQVTM, ANQGSEA. V lost 4 bases to trimming and J lost 3 bases; unmatched junction nucleotides: 20. The CDR3 sequence is CSVGGRDPQRGPYYEQYF. The CDR3 DNA is TGCAGCGTTGGGGGCAGGGACCCGCAGCGGGGGCCCTACTACGAGCAGTACTTC.

This chain uses TRBV28 with TRBJ2-3; 8 nucleotides agree with TRBD2. V lost 3 bases to trimming and J lost 6 bases; unmatched junction nucleotides: 8. CDR3 length equals 15 residues. Germline V gives CDR1 MDHEN, CDR2 SYDVKM. As DNA, the CDR3 is TGTGCCAGCAGTTTCTCGCCGGGACTAGGGGATACGCAGTATTTT. Protein: CASSFSPGLGDTQYF.

V is TRBV6-1 and J is TRBJ1-3; weak D call: TRBD1 (6 bases). Per germline, CDR1 MNHNS and CDR2 SASEGT. The V and J ends lost 3 bases and 5 bases respectively, with 11 bases between them. The CDR3 sequence is 14 residues long. CDR3 sequence (DNA): TGTGCCAGCAGTGATCTGGGGGCGAGAAACACCATATATTTT. Its protein is CASSDLGARNTIYF.

This chain connects TRBV19 to TRBJ2-2, with a possible D match to TRBD1 (7 bases). The CDR3 runs 17 residues. Germline V gene sequence: CDR1 LNHDA, CDR2 SQIVND (reference sequence). V was shortened by 2 bases and J by 2 bases, with 15 bases between the two germline ends. CDR3 in amino acids: CASSIRRQGGNTGELFF. The DNA for the CDR3 is TGTGCCAGTAGTATACGGCGGCAGGGGGGTAACACCGGGGAGCTGTTTTTT.

As DNA, the CDR3 is TGTGCCAGCAGTTCGGGGTCCGGGGCCAACGTCCTGACTTTC. Translating gives CASSSGSGANVLTF. This chain joins TRBV27 and TRBJ2-6, with D tentatively TRBD2 (5 bases). Germline CDR1 and CDR2: MNHEY and SMNVEV (reference sequence). This CDR3 is 14 amino acids long. Deletions cut 4 bases from V and 4 bases from J, with 8 bases between.

V gene TRBV15 combines with J gene TRBJ2-1; TRBD1 is a possible D gene (6 bases). V was pared by 0 bases and J by 12 bases, with 18 bases between. CDR3 length equals 15 residues. CDR1 and CDR2 (germline): LNHNV, YYDKDF (reference sequence). CDR3 DNA: TGTGCCACCAGCAGAGATTTGGGACAAGACAAAGGGCAGTTCTTC. Translation: CATSRDLGQDKGQFF.

The chain uses TRBV5-3 and TRBJ2-3; no firm D call. TRBV5-3 is noted as an ORF with a role that remains uncertain. With 2 bases removed from V and 6 bases from J, the gap between germline ends came to 4 bases. The CDR3 spans 11 residues. CDR3 DNA sequence: TGTGCCAGAAGCTTCGGGGATACGCAGTATTTT. Translating it yields CARSFGDTQYF.

V usage is TRBV5-1 and J usage is TRBJ2-7, with D possibly matching TRBD1 (6 bases). With 0 bases removed from V and 0 bases from J, the gap between germline ends came to 10 bases. CDR1 and CDR2 from the germline V gene are SGHRS and YFSETQ. The CDR3 runs 15 residues. The CDR3 is CASSLVADSSYEQYF. CDR3 bases: TGCGCCAGCAGCTTGGTGGCGGACAGCTCCTACGAGCAGTACTTC.

The genes are TRBV30 and TRBJ2-7; TRBD1 matches at 9 bases. V shed 4 bases and J 4 bases; nucleotides not matched to a gene: 11. CDR1 is GTSNPN and CDR2 is SVGIG in the germline V gene (reference sequence). The CDR3 is 15 residues long. The DNA for the CDR3 is TGTGCCTGGACCCCGGGACAGGGAATAGTGTACGAGCAGTACTTC. The encoded protein is CAWTPGQGIVYEQYF.